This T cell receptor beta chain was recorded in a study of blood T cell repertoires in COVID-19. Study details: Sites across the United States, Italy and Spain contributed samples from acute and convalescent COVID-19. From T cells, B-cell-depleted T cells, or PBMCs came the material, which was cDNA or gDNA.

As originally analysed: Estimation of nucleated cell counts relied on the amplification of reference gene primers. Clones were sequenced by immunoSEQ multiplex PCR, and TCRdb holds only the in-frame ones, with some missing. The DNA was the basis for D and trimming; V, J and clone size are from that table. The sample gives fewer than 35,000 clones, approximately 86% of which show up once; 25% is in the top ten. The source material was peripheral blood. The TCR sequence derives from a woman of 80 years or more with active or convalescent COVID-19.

The CDR3 spells CASSDPPGQNPYGNYGYTF. The CDR3 DNA follows: TGTGCCAGCAGTGATCCTCCTGGACAGAACCCTTATGGTAACTATGGCTACACCTTC. The chain has TRBV2 and TRBJ1-2; maybe TRBD1 (6 bases). CDR1 and CDR2 from the germline V gene are SNHLY and FYNNEI. CDR3 length: 19 residues. The V gene lost 3 bases and the J gene lost 1 base, with 24 bases spanning the gap.